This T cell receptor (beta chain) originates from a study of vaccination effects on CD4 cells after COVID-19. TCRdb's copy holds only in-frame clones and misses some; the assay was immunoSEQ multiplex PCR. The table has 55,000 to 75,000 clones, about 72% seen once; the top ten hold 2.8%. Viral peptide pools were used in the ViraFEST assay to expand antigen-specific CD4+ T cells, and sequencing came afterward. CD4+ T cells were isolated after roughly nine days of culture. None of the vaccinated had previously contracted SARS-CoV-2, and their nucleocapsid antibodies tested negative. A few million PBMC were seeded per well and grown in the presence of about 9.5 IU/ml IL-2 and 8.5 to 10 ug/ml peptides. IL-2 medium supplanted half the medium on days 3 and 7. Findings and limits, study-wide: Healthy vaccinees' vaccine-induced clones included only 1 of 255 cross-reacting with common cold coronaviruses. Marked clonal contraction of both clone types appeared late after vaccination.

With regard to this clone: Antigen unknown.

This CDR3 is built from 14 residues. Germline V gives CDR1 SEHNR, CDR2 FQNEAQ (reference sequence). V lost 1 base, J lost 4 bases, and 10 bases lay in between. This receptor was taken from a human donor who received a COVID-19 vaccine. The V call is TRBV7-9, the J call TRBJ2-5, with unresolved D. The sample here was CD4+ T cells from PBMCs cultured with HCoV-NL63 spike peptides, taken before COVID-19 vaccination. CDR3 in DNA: TGTGCCAGCAGCTTAGGGGGATTGGGAGAGACCCAGTACTTC. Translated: CASSLGGLGETQYF.